Listed below are T cell receptor beta chains from one sample, sequenced in a study of memory CD4+ T cells and cytomegalovirus serostatus. Assay used: immunoSEQ multiplex PCR; TCRdb lists only in-frame clones, some missing. This table holds fewer than 50,000 clones, 75% to 85% found once. Sequences were obtained from memory CD4+ T cells from blood. The receptors originated from an adult in good health and CMV-seronegative. Both conserved end residues are part of each CDR3. The D gene is left open where the match is weak. A row's size may be missing; if present it is once, few, many or a size class.

>-|TRBJ2-3|TRBV10-1|-
TGCGCCAGCAGTGAGCTCCCCACAGATACGCAGTATTTT
CASSELPTDTQYF
>-|TRBJ2-2|TRBV6-1|-
TGTGCCAGCAGTGAAGACAGGGTCATGAACACCGGGGAGCTGTTTTTT
CASSEDRVMNTGELFF
>TRBD1|TRBJ2-7|TRBV7-9|-
TGTGCCAGCAGCTTTTCCGGGACAGGGTTCTACGAGCAGTACTTC
CASSFSGTGFYEQYF
>-|TRBJ1-3|TRBV28|-
TGTGCCAGCAGTAAATCGGGGCCTACTCGCTCTGGAAACACCATATATTTT
CASSKSGPTRSGNTIYF
>TRBD2|TRBJ2-1|TRBV5-4|-
TGTGCCAGCAGCTGGGGACTACTAAACAATGAGCAGTTCTTC
CASSWGLLNNEQFF
>TRBD1|TRBJ1-1|TRBV19|-
TGTGCCAGTAGTCCGGGACAGTGGAACACTGAAGCTTTCTTT
CASSPGQWNTEAFF
>-|TRBJ1-5|TRBV6-1|-
TGTGCCAGCAGTGAAAGTTTCGGTCCCTACGCCCCTCAGCCCCAGCATTTT
CASSESFGPYAPQPQHF
>TRBD1|TRBJ2-3|TRBV2|-
TGTGCCAGCAGTCCGACCGGGACAGGGGGAGACACGCAGTATTTT
CASSPTGTGGDTQYF
>-|TRBJ1-3|TRBV10-3|few
TGTGCCATCGGGGTTTCTGGAAACACCATATATTTT
CAIGVSGNTIYF
>-|TRBJ1-2|TRBV28|-
TGTGCCAGCAGCCCAGGTAAAGCCTATGGCTACACCTTC
CASSPGKAYGYTF
>-|TRBJ1-2|TRBV7-8|-
TGTGCCAGCAGCTTAGCGACGGGGAGAGGCTATGGCTACACCTTC
CASSLATGRGYGYTF
>TRBD1|TRBJ2-7|TRBV5-1|-
TGCGCCAGCAGCTTGGGGCAGGGGGCGCAGTACGAGCAGTACTTC
CASSLGQGAQYEQYF
>-|TRBJ1-3|TRBV9|-
TGTGCCAGCAGCTATAACTCTGGAAACACCATATATTTT
CASSYNSGNTIYF
>-|TRBJ1-2|TRBV10-3|few
TGTGCCATCAGTGAGTCGATACTCCGTTCGGGTTATGGCTACACCTTC
CAISESILRSGYGYTF
>TRBD1|TRBJ1-4|TRBV28|-
TGTGCCAGCAGCCCCAACAGGGGGACGAGTGAAAAACTGTTTTTT
CASSPNRGTSEKLFF
>TRBD2|TRBJ2-1|TRBV2|-
TGTGCCACCCAGGGTGGGAGGGGAGCCTACAATGAGCAGTTCTTC
CATQGGRGAYNEQFF
>-|TRBJ2-1|TRBV19|few
TGTGCCAGTAAGGAGCACCACTACAATGAGCAGTTCTTC
CASKEHHYNEQFF
>-|TRBJ2-5|TRBV7-9|few
TGTGCCAGCAGCCGAAGAAGAGGGGAGACCCAGTACTTC
CASSRRRGETQYF
>-|TRBJ1-1|TRBV30|-
TGTGCCTGGAGTGCCGCCGACCGCAGGAACACTGAAGCTTTCTTT
CAWSAADRRNTEAFF
>TRBD2|TRBJ2-1|TRBV7-8|-
TGTGCCAGCAGCTTAGTTAGACTAGCGGACAATGAGCAGTTCTTC
CASSLVRLADNEQFF
>TRBD1|TRBJ1-4|TRBV7-9|-
TGTGCCAGCAGCCAAGGGGGCGGGGTTGAAAAACTGTTTTTT
CASSQGGGVEKLFF
>-|TRBJ2-7|TRBV11-3|-
TGTGCCAGCAGAAAAGTCGTGGGGCGGCGAGAGCAGTACTTC
CASRKVVGRREQYF
>-|TRBJ1-1|TRBV28|-
TGTGCCAGCAGGGCAGGGTTAGTTACCGCTGAAGCTTTCTTT
CASRAGLVTAEAFF
>-|TRBJ1-1|TRBV18|-
TGTGCCAGCTCACGAAGCTCCGACAGGATGAACACTGAAGCTTTCTTT
CASSRSSDRMNTEAFF
>TRBD2|TRBJ2-7|TRBV7-9|-
TGTGCCAGCGGACCCGGACTAGCGGGAAGCTACGAGCAGTACTTC
CASGPGLAGSYEQYF
>TRBD1|TRBJ1-1|TRBV28|few
TGTGCCAGCAGTTGGGACAGGGGGCGAGCTTTCTTT
CASSWDRGRAFF
>-|TRBJ1-1|TRBV19|few
TGTGCCAGTAGTATCGGTTGGCAGGGAGGCACTGAAGCTTTCTTT
CASSIGWQGGTEAFF
>-|TRBJ2-2|TRBV7-2|medium-sized
TGTGCCAGCAGCCAGCAGGGGATGGGTACCGGGGAGCTGTTTTTT
CASSQQGMGTGELFF
>-|TRBJ1-4|TRBV5-4|few
TGTGCCACCTCGGAACCCATGGACGCCGGGAAACTGTTTTTT
CATSEPMDAGKLFF
>-|TRBJ2-6|TRBV15|-
TGTGCCACCAGCAGAGCAATCTCTGGGGCCAACGTCCTGACTTTC
CATSRAISGANVLTF
>-|TRBJ1-3|TRBV7-2|-
TGTGCCAGCAGCTTAGGGAACAGCGCTTCTGGAAACACCATATATTTT
CASSLGNSASGNTIYF
>-|TRBJ2-1|TRBV18|-
TGTGCCAGCTCACCGAGGGGGGTGGTTCGGAGTGAGCAGTTCTTC
CASSPRGVVRSEQFF
>TRBD2|TRBJ2-1|TRBV28|few
TGTGCCAGCAGTTCCCCCCGCCGGAACAGGCGGGAGGTGGGGTTCTTC
CASSSPRRNRREVGFF
>-|TRBJ2-5|TRBV5-1|once
TGCGCCAGCAGCTTGGATAGGGCGGGACCACAAGAGACCCAGTACTTC
CASSLDRAGPQETQYF
>-|TRBJ2-7|TRBV5-1|once
TGCGCCAGCAGGGGGCTTAACGAGCAGTACTTC
CASRGLNEQYF